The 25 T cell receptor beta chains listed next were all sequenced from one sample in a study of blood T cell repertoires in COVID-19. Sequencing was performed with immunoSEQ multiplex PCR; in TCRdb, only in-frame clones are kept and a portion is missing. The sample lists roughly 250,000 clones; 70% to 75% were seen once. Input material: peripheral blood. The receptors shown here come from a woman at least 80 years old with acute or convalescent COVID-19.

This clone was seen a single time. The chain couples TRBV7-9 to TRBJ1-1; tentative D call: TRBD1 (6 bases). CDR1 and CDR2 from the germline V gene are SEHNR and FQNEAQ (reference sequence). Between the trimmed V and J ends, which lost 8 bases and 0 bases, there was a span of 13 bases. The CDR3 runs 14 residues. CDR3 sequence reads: CASGIAGVNTEAFF. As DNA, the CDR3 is TGTGCCAGCGGGATAGCAGGGGTGAACACTGAAGCTTTCTTT.

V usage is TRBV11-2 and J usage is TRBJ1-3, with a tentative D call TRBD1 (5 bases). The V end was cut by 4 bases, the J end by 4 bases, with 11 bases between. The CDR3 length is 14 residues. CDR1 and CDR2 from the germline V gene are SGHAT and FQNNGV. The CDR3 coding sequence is TGTGCCAGCAGCTCAGTTCGACAGGGAAACACCATATATTTT. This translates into CASSSVRQGNTIYF.

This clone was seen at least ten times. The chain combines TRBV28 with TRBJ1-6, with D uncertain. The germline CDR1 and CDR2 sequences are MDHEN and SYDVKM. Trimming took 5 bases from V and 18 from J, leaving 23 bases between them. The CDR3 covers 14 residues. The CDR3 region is CASSAGGGGQASHF. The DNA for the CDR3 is TGTGCCAGCAGTGCGGGTGGTGGCGGTCAGGCCAGCCACTTT. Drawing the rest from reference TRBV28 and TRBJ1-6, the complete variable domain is DVKVTQSSRYLVKRTGEKVFLECVQDMDHENMFWYRQDPGLGLRLIYFSYDVKMKEKGDIPEGYSVSREKKERFSLILESASTNQTSMYLCASSAGGGGQASHFGNGTRLTVT.

The CDR3 region has the DNA TGTGCCAGTAGTTCGGAGGGACAGGGGGGGTCTGGGGCCAACGTCCTGACTTTC. Translated, it gives CASSSEGQGGSGANVLTF. The J gene is TRBJ2-6, the V gene TRBV19, with 11 positions matching TRBD1. The V gene's germline CDR1 is LNHDA and CDR2 SQIVND (reference sequence). V shed 5 bases, J shed 1 base, and the junction held 7 bases outside the gene matches. This CDR3 has 18 amino acids.

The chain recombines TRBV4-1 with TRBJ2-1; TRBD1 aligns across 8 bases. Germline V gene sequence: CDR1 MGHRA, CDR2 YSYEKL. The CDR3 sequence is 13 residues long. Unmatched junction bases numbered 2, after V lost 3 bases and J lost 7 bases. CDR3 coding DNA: TGCGCCAGCAGCCAGACAGGGGTGAATGAGCAGTTCTTC. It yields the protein CASSQTGVNEQFF.

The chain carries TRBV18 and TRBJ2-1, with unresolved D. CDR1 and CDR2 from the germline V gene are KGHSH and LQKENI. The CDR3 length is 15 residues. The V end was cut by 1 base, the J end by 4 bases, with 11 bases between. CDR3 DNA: TGTGCCAGCTCACCACAGCCCGAACCGTACAATGAGCAGTTCTTC. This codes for CASSPQPEPYNEQFF.

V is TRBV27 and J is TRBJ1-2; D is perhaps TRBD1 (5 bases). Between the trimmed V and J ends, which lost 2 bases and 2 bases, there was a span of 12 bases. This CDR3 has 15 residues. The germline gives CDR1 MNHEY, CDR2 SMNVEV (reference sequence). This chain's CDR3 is CASSLQARGNYGYTF. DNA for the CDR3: TGTGCCAGCAGTTTACAGGCTCGGGGGAACTATGGCTACACCTTC.

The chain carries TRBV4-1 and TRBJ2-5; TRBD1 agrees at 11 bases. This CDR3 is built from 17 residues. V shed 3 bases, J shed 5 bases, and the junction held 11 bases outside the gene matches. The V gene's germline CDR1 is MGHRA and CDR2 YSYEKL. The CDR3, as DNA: TGCGCCAGCAGCCAGCAGGGCGGGACAGGGGGGAGGGAGACCCAGTACTTC. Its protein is CASSQQGGTGGRETQYF.

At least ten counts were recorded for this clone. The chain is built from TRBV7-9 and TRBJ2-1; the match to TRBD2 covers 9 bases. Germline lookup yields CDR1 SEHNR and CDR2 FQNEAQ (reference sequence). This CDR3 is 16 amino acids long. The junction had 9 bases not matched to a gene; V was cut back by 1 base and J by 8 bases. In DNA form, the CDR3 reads TGTGCCAGCAGCTTAGTGGGCGGGGGGGCCTCGGATGAGCAGTTCTTC. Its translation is CASSLVGGGASDEQFF.

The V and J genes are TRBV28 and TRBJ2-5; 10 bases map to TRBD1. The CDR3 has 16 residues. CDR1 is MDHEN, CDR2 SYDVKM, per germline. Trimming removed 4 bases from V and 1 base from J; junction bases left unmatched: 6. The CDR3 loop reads CASSSPGTGAQETQYF. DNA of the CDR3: TGTGCCAGCAGTTCGCCCGGGACAGGGGCCCAAGAGACCCAGTACTTC.

The CDR3 spells CASSPNWNTEAFF. CDR3 bases: TGTGCCAGCTCACCCAACTGGAACACTGAAGCTTTCTTT. The gene calls are TRBV18 and TRBJ1-1; D uncertain. Trimming removed 3 bases at V and 1 base at J, with 6 bases between. Germline CDR1 and CDR2: KGHSH and LQKENI. There are 13 residues in the CDR3.

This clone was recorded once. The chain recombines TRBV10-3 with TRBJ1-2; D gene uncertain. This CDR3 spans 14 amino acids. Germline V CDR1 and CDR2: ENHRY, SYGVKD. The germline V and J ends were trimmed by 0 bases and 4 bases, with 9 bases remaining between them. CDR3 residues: CAISESGRFYGYTF. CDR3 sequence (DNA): TGTGCCATCAGTGAGTCCGGGAGATTCTATGGCTACACCTTC.

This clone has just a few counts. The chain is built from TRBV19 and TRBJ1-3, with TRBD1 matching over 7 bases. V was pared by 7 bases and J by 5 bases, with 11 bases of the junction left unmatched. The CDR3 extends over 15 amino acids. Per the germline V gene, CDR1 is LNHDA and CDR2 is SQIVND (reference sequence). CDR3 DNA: TGTGCCAGTACCCCGAGGACAGGCACACGAAACACCATATATTTT. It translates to CASTPRTGTRNTIYF.

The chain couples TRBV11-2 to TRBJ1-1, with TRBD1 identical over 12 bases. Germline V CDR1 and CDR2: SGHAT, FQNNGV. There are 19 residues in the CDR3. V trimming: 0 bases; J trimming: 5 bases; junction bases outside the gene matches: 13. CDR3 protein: CASSLDLGGQGARRTEAFF. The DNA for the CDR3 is TGTGCCAGCAGCTTAGATCTGGGGGGACAGGGGGCGCGTAGGACTGAAGCTTTCTTT.

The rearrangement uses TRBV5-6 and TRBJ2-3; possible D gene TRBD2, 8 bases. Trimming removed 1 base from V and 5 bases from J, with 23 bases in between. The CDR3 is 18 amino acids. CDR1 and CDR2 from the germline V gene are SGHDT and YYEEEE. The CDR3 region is CASSLRFFGRGQGDTQYF. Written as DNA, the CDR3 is TGTGCCAGCAGCTTGAGGTTCTTCGGGAGGGGGCAGGGAGATACGCAGTATTTT. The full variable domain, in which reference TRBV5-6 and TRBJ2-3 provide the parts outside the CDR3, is DAGVTQSPTHLIKTRGQQVTLRCSPKSGHDTVSWYQQALGQGPQFIFQYYEEEERQRGNFPDRFSGHQFPNYSSELNVNALLLGDSALYLCASSLRFFGRGQGDTQYFGPGTRLTVL.

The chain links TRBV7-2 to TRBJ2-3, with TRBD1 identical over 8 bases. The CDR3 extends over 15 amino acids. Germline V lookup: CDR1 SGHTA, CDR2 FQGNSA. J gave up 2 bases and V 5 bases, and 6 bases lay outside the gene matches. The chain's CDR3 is CASSAGTGNTDTQYF. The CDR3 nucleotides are TGTGCCAGCAGCGCGGGGACAGGCAACACAGATACGCAGTATTTT.

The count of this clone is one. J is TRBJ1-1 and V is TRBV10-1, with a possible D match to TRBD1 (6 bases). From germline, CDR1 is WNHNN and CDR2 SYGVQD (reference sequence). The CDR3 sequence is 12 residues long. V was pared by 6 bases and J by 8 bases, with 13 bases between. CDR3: CASRTQQGEAFF. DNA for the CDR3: TGCGCCAGCAGGACACAACAGGGAGAAGCTTTCTTT.

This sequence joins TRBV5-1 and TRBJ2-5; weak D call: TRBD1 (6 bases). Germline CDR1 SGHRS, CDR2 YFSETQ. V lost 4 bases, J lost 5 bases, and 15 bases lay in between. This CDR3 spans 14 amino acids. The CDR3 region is CASSPYQGRETQYF. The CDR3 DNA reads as TGCGCCAGCAGCCCTTATCAGGGGCGGGAGACCCAGTACTTC.

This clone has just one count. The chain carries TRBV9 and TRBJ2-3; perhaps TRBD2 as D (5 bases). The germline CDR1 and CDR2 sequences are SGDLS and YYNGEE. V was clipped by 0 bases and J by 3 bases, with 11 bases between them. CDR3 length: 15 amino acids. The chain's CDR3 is CASSVVPRGTDTQYF. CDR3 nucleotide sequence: TGTGCCAGCAGCGTAGTACCCCGGGGAACAGATACGCAGTATTTT.

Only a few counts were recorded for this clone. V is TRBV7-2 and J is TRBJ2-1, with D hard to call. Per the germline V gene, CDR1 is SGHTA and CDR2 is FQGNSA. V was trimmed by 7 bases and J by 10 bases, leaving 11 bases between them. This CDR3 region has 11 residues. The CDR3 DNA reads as TGTGCCAGCATCCAACATAACGAGCAGTTCTTC. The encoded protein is CASIQHNEQFF.

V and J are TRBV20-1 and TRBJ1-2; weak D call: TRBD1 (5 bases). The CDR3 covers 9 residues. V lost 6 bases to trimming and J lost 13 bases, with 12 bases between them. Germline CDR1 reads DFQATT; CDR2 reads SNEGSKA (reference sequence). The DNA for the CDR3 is TGCAGTGCCCAACGGGGGGTCACCTTC. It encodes CSAQRGVTF.

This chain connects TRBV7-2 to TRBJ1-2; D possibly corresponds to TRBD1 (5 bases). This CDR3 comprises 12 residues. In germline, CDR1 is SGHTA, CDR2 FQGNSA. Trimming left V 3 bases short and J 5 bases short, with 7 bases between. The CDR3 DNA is TGTGCCAGCAGCTTTGGACAATATGGCTACACCTTC. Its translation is CASSFGQYGYTF.

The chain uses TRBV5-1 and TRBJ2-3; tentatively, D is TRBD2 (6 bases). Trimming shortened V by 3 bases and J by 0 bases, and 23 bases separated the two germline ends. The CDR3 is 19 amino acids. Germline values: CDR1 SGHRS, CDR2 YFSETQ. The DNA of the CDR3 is TGCGCCAGCAGCTCCGTGGCGGGGATGGGGCGCGCTAGCACAGATACGCAGTATTTT. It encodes CASSSVAGMGRASTDTQYF.

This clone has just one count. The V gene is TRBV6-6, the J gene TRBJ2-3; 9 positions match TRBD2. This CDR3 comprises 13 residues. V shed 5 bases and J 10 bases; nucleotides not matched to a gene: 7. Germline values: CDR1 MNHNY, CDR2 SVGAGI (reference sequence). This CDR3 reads CASSNPRLAAQYF. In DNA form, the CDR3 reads TGTGCCAGCAGTAACCCGCGACTAGCGGCGCAGTATTTT.

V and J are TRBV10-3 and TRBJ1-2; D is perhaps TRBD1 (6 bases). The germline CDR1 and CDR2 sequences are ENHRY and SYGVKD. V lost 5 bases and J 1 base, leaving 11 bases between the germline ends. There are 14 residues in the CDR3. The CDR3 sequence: CAISSQGLNYGYTF. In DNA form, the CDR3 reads TGTGCCATCAGTTCCCAGGGGCTTAACTATGGCTACACCTTC.